This TCR beta chain was documented in a study of blood T cell repertoires in COVID-19. CDR3 size: 14 residues. The V gene lost 4 bases and the J gene lost 7 bases, with 13 bases spanning the gap. Germline CDR1 reads SGHAT; CDR2 reads FQNNGV. TCRdb keeps only in-frame clones here, not all; method: immunoSEQ multiplex PCR. The sample includes about 300,000 clones, 75% to 90% of them seen just once. The gene calls are TRBV11-2 and TRBJ1-4; weak D call: TRBD1 (6 bases). Specimen: PBMCs or T cells enriched from blood (not recorded which). The sequence came from a woman between 50 and 59 years old who had recovered from COVID-19. The CDR3 DNA is TGTGCCAGCAGCTCACGGGGGGCCGGTGAAAAACTGTTTTTT. It codes for CASSSRGAGEKLFF.